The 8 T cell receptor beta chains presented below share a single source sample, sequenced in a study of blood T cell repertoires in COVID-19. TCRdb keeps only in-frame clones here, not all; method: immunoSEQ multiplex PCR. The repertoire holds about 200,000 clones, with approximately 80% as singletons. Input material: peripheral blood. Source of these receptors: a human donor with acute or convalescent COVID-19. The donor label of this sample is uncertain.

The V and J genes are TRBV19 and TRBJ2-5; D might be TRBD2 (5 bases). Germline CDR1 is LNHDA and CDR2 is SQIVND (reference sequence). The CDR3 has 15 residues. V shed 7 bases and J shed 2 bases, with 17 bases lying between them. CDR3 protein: CASTRRGLLQETQYF. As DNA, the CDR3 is TGTGCCAGTACCCGAAGAGGACTTTTGCAAGAGACCCAGTACTTC.

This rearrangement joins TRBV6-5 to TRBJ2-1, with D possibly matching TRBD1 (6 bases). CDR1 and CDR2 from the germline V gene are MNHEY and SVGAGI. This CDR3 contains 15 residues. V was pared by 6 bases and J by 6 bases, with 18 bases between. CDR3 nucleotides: TGTGCCAGCAGACTCGACAGGACTTGGGGCAATGAGCAGTTCTTC. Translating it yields CASRLDRTWGNEQFF.

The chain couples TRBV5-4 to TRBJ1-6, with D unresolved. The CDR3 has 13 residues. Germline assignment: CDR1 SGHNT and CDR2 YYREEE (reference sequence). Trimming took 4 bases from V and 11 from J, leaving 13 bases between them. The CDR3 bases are TGTGCCAGCAGCCCCGATTCCGGGACACCCCTCCACTTT. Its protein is CASSPDSGTPLHF.

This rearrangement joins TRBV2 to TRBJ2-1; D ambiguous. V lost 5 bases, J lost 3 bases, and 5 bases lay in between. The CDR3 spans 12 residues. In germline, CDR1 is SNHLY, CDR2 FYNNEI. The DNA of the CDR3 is TGTGCCAGCAGTCCAAACTACAATGAGCAGTTCTTC. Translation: CASSPNYNEQFF.

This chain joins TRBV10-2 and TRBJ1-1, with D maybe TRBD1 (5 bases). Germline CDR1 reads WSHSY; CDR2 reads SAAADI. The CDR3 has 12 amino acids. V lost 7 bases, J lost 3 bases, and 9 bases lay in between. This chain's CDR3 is CASTWGDTEAFF. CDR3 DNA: TGCGCCAGCACTTGGGGGGACACTGAAGCTTTCTTT.

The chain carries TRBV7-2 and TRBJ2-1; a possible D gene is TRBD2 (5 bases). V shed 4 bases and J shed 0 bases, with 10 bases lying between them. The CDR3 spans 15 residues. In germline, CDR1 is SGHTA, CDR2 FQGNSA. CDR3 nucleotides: TGTGCCAGCAGCTCCGACCGGGGCTCCTACAATGAGCAGTTCTTC. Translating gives CASSSDRGSYNEQFF.

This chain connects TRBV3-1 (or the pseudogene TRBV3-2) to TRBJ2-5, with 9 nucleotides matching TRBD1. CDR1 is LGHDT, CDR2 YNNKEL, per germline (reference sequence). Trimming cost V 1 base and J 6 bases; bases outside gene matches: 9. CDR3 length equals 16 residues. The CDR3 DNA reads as TGTGCCAGCAGCCAAGGGGGACAGGGAGGGGGTAAGACCCAGTACTTC. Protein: CASSQGGQGGGKTQYF.

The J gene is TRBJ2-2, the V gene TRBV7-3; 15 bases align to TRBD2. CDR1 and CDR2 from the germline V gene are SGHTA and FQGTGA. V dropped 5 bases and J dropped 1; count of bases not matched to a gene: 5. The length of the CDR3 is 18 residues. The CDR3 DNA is TGTGCCAGCAGCCCCCAGGGACTAGCGGGAGGGAACACCGGGGAGCTGTTTTTT. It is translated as CASSPQGLAGGNTGELFF.